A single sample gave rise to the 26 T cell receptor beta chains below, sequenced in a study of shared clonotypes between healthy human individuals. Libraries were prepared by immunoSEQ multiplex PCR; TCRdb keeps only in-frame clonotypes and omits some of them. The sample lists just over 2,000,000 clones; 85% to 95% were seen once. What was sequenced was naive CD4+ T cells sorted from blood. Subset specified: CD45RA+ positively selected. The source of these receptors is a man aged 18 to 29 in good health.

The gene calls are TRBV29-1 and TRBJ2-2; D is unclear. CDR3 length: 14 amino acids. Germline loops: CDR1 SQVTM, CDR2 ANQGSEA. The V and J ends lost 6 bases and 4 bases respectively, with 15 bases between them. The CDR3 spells CSVATELATGELFF. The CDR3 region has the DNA TGCAGCGTAGCCACAGAACTTGCCACCGGGGAGCTGTTTTTT.

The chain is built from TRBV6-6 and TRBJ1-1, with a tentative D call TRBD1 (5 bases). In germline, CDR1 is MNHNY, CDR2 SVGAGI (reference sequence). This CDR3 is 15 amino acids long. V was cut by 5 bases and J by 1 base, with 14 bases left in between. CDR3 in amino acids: CASSTQGTGNTEAFF. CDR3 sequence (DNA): TGTGCCAGCAGTACCCAGGGTACTGGGAACACTGAAGCTTTCTTT.

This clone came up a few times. The CDR3 loop is CASHRQSNSPLHF. CDR3 nucleotides: TGTGCCAGCCACCGACAGAGTAATTCACCCCTCCACTTT. This chain links TRBV6-5 with TRBJ1-6; D may be TRBD1 (5 bases). Germline-derived CDR1 and CDR2 are MNHEY and SVGAGI. The CDR3 sequence is 13 residues long. The V end lost 8 bases, the J end lost 6 bases, and 11 bases lay between the germline ends.

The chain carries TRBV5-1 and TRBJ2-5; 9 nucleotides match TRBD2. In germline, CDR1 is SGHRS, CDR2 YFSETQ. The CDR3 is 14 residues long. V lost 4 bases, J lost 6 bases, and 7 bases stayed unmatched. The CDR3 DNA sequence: TGCGCCAGCAGCCTTGGTACTAGCGGGCAGACCCAGTACTTC. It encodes CASSLGTSGQTQYF.

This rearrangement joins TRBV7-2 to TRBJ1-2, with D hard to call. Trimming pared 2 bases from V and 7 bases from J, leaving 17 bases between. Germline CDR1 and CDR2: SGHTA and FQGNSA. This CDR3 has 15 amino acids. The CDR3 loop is CASSLISGPGSGYTF. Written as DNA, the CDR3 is TGTGCCAGCAGCTTAATCTCTGGACCGGGAAGTGGCTACACCTTC.

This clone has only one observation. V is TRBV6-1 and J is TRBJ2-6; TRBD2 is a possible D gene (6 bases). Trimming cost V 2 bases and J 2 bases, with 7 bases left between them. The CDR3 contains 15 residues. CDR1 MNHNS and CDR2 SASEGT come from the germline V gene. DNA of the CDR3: TGTGCCAGCAGTGAAAAGCGGGCTGGGGCCAACGTCCTGACTTTC. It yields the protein CASSEKRAGANVLTF.

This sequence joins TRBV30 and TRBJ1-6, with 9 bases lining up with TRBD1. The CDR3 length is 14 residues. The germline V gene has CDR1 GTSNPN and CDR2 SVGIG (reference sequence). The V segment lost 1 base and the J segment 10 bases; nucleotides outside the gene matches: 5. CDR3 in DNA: TGTGCCTGGAGTGGGGACAGGGCCAACTCACCCCTCCACTTT. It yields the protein CAWSGDRANSPLHF.

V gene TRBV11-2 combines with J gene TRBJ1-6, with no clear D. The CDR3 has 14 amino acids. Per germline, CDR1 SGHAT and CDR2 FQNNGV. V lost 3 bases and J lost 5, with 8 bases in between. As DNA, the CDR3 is TGTGCCAGCAGCTTTGTTGAGAATAATTCACCCCTCCACTTT. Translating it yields CASSFVENNSPLHF.

This CDR3 is CASSSSPSAYNEQFF. The CDR3 DNA reads as TGTGCCAGCAGCTCTAGCCCTTCTGCATACAATGAGCAGTTCTTC. This sequence joins TRBV11-2 and TRBJ2-1; a weak D match, TRBD2 (5 bases). Trimming took 4 bases from V and 4 from J, leaving 14 bases between them. This CDR3 spans 15 amino acids. Germline assignment: CDR1 SGHAT and CDR2 FQNNGV.

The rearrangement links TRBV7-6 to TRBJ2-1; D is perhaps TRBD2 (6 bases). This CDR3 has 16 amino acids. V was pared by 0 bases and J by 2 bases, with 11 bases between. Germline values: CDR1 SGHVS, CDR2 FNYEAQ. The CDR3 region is CASSLAMTGAYNEQFF. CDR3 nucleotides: TGTGCCAGCAGCTTAGCGATGACGGGAGCCTACAATGAGCAGTTCTTC. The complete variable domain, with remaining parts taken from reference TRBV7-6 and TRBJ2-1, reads GAGVSQSPRYKVTKRGQDVALRCDPISGHVSLYWYRQALGQGPEFLTYFNYEAQQDKSGLPNDRFSAERPEGSISTLTIQRTEQRDSAMYRCASSLAMTGAYNEQFFGPGTRLTVL.

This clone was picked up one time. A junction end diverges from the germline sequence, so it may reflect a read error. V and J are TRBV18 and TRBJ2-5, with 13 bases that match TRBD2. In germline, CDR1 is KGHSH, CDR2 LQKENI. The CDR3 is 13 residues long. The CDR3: CANSPLGLAGEYF. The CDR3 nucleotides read TGTGCCAACTCACCATTAGGACTAGCGGGGGAGTACTTC.

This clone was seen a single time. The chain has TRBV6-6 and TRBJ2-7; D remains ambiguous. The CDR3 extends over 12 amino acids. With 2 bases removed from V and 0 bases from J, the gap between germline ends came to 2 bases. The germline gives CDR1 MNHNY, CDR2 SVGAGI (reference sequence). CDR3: CASSYPSYEQYF. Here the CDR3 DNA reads TGTGCCAGCAGTTACCCCTCCTACGAGCAGTACTTC.

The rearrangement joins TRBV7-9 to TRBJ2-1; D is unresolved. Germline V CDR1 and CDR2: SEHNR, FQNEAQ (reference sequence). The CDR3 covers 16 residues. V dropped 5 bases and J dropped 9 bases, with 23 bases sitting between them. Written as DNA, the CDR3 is TGTGCCAGCAGCCAGGCATCCAGTACCCTAGGAAGTGAGCAGTTCTTC. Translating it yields CASSQASSTLGSEQFF.

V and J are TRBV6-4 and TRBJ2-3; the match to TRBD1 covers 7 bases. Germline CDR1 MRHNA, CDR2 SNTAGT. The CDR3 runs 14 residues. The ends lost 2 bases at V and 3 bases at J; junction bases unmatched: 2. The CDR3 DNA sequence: TGTGCCAGCAGTGACGACAGGGCAACAGATACGCAGTATTTT. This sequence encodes CASSDDRATDTQYF.

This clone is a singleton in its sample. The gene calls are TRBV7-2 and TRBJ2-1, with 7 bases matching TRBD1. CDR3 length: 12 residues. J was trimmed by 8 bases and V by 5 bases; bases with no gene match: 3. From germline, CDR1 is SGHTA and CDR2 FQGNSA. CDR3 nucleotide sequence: TGTGCCAGCAGCGCGACAGGGTATGAGCAGTTCTTC. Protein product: CASSATGYEQFF.

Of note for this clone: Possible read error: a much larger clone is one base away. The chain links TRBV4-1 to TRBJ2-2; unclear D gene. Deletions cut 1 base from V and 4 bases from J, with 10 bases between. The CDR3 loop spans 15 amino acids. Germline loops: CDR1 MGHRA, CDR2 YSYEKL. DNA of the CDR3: TGCGCCAGCAGCCAAGCGACGACGAGCACCGGGGAGCTGTTTTTT. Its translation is CASSQATTSTGELFF.

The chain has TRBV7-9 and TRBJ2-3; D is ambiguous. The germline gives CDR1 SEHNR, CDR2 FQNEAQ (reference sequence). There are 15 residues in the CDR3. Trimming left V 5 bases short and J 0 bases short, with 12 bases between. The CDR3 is CASSREGRSTDTQYF. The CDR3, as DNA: TGTGCCAGCAGCAGGGAAGGGCGCAGCACAGATACGCAGTATTTT.

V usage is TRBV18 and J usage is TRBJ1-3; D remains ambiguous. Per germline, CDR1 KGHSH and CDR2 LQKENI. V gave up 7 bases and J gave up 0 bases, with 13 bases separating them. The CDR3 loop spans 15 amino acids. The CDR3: CASLRPGSSGNTIYF. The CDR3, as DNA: TGTGCCAGCTTACGCCCGGGGAGCTCTGGAAACACCATATATTTT. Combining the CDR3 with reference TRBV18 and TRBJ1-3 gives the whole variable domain NAGVMQNPRHLVRRRGQEARLRCSPMKGHSHVYWYRQLPEEGLKFMVYLQKENIIDESGMPKERFSAEFPKEGPSILRIQQVVRGDSAAYFCASLRPGSSGNTIYFGEGSWLTVV.

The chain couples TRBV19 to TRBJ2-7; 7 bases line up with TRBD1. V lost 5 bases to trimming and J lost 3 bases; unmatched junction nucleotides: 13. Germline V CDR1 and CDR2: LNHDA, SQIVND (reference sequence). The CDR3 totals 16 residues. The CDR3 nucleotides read TGTGCCAGTAGTCTCGGACAGGAACTTGCATACTACGAGCAGTACTTC. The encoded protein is CASSLGQELAYYEQYF.

This CDR3 reads CASSERAGEGNEQFF. CDR3 nucleotide sequence: TGCGCCAGCAGTGAAAGGGCGGGAGAGGGGAATGAGCAGTTCTTC. The chain links TRBV10-2 to TRBJ2-1, with 7 positions matching TRBD2. This CDR3 spans 15 amino acids. V was clipped by 3 bases and J by 7 bases; unmatched bases: 9. Looked up from germline, CDR1 is WSHSY and CDR2 is SAAADI.

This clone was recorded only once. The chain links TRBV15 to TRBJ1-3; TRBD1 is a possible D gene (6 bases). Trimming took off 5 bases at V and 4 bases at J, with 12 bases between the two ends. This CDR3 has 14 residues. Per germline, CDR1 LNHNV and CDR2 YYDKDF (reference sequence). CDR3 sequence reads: CATSHREYGNTIYF. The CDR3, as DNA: TGTGCCACCAGCCACAGGGAGTACGGAAACACCATATATTTT.

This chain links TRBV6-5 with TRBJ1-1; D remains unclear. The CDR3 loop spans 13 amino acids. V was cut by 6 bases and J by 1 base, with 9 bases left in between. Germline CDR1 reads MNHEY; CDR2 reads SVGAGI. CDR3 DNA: TGTGCCAGCAGCTTCGACCCGAACACTGAAGCTTTCTTT. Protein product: CASSFDPNTEAFF.

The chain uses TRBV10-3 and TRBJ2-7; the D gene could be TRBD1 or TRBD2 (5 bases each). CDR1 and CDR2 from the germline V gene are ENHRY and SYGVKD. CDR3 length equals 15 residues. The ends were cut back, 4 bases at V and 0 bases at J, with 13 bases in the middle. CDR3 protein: CAISAGAALSYEQYF. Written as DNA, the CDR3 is TGTGCCATCAGTGCCGGGGCCGCCCTCTCCTACGAGCAGTACTTC.

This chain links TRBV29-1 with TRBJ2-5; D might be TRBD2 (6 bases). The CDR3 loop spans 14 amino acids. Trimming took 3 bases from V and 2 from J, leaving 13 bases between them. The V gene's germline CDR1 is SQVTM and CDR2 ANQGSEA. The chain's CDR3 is CSVDGGLPQETQYF. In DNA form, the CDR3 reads TGCAGCGTTGACGGGGGACTGCCACAAGAGACCCAGTACTTC.

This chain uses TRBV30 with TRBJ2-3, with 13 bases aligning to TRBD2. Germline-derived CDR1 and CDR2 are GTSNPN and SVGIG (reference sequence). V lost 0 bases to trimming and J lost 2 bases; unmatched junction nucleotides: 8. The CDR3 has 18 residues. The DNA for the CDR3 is TGTGCCTGGAGTGTAAGCAGAACTAGCGGGGGGGCCACAGATACGCAGTATTTT. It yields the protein CAWSVSRTSGGATDTQYF.

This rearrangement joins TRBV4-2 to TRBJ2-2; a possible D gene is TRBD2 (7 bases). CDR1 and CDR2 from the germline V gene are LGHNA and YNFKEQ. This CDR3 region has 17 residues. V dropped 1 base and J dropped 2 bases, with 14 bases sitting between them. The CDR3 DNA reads TGTGCCAGCAGCCAAGTATATCGGGGGGCTAACACCGGGGAGCTGTTTTTT. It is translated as CASSQVYRGANTGELFF.